This T cell receptor (beta chain) was identified in a study of shared clonotypes between healthy human individuals. Study-level information: The study used three CD4 naive, three CD4 memory, two CD8 naive and one CD8 memory plate per donor.

Overall study results and limits: Generation of non-shared clonotypes was less probable than generation of clonotypes shared by all four donors.

A note on this clone: The antigen remains unidentified.

The method was immunoSEQ multiplex PCR; TCRdb's version includes in-frame clones alone and lacks a portion of them. The top ten clones hold roughly 0.36% of a sample with 2 million to 3 million clones, 90% to 95% of them seen once. V dropped 11 bases and J dropped 11; count of bases not matched to a gene: 11. The CDR3 has 11 residues. The study drew its donors from healthy HIV-negative adults without recent acute infections or vaccinations. Researchers partitioned CD4+ cells into CD45RA+ naive and CD45RA-negative memory subsets. Material: naive CD4+ T cells from PBMCs. The subset was: CD45RA+ positively selected. This chain connects TRBV23-1 to TRBJ2-7; 8 bases agree with TRBD1. TRBV23-1 is labeled an ORF, and its function is uncertain. This TCR was recovered from a man aged 18 to 30 in good health. Some clones in this sample may be carry-over from other donors' samples. The CDR3: CARPGGLAEYF. Here the CDR3 DNA reads TGCGCCCGCCCAGGGGGCTTGGCTGAGTACTTC.